This T cell receptor beta chain stems from a study of blood T cell repertoires in COVID-19. Looking at the study overall: The study drew acute and convalescent COVID-19 samples from the United States, Italy and Spain. PBMCs, B-cell-depleted T cells, or T cells were the source of the cDNA or gDNA that made up the material.

Sequencing used immunoSEQ multiplex PCR; TCRdb keeps in-frame clones, though not all of them. The sample lists about 120,000 clones, approximately 80% occurring once. Regarding this clone: The same CDR3 is also encoded by other DNA sequences in this sample.

This receptor was identified in an older man with acute or convalescent COVID-19. The sample taken for sequencing was peripheral blood.

The CDR3 region is CASSLDRAYEQYF. CDR3 sequence (DNA): TGTGCCAGCAGCTTGGACAGAGCCTACGAGCAGTACTTC. The chain uses TRBV7-8 and TRBJ2-7, with D tentatively TRBD1 (6 bases). The CDR3 covers 13 residues. CDR1 SGHVS and CDR2 FQNEAQ come from the germline V gene. Trimming stripped 3 bases from V and 2 bases from J, with 8 bases between. The full variable domain, in which reference TRBV7-8 and TRBJ2-7 provide the parts outside the CDR3, is GAGVSQSPRYKVAKRGQDVALRCDPISGHVSLFWYQQALGQGPEFLTYFQNEAQLDKSGLPSDRFFAERPEGSVSTLKIQRTQQEDSAVYLCASSLDRAYEQYFGPGTRLTVT.